Listed below are T cell receptor beta chains from one sample, sequenced in a study of a mutant IDH1 vaccine in newly diagnosed glioma. The antigens these receptors bind are not known. Sequencing was performed with immunoSEQ multiplex PCR; in TCRdb, only in-frame clones are kept and a portion is missing. The sample has about 65,000 clones, about 85% seen once. This sample comprised PBMCs, obtained from a glioma patient whose treatment included an IDH1 peptide vaccine. The receptors stem from a man younger than 40 with glioma. CDR3s include the opening cysteine and the closing phenylalanine or tryptophan. The D gene is left open where the match is weak. Rows give clone size only sometimes, using once, few, many, or a class for an expanded clone.

d_call j_call clone_size v_call cdr3_nt cdr3_aa
NA TRBJ2-3 NA TRBV10-3 TGTGCCATCAGTGTTGGCCCCCGGCTTGTAGATACGCAGTATTTT CAISVGPRLVDTQYF
NA TRBJ2-2 NA TRBV27 TGTGCCAGCCGTTCAAGACTATCCAACACCGGGGAGCTGTTTTTT CASRSRLSNTGELFF
TRBD2 TRBJ2-3 NA TRBV29-1 TGCAGCGTCGAAGCTAGCGGGGGGCCCACAGATACGCAGTATTTT CSVEASGGPTDTQYF
NA TRBJ1-6 NA TRBV6-5 TGTGCCAGCAGTTCAAAACCGTCGAATTCACCCCTCCACTTT CASSSKPSNSPLHF
TRBD1 TRBJ2-7 NA TRBV11-2 TGTGCCAGCAGCCCCCAGGGGGCGCGCCACGAGCAGTACTTC CASSPQGARHEQYF
NA TRBJ1-1 NA TRBV4-2 TGTGCCAGCAGCCAAGAGGGGGCCCGAGAGAACACTGAAGCTTTCTTT CASSQEGARENTEAFF
TRBD1 TRBJ1-1 NA TRBV19 TGTGCCAGTAGTATCCTAGCGGGACAGGGGGCAAGGACTGAAGCTTTCTTT CASSILAGQGARTEAFF
TRBD1 TRBJ1-5 NA TRBV27 TGTGCCAGCAGTCAATACAGGGGTAGCAATCAGCCCCAGCATTTT CASSQYRGSNQPQHF
TRBD1 TRBJ1-1 NA TRBV2 TGTGCCAGCAACCCGACAGGGGTCACTGAAGCTTTCTTT CASNPTGVTEAFF
NA TRBJ2-7 NA TRBV28 TGTGCCAGCAGTTTGGGGTGGAGCTCCTACGAGCAGTACTTC CASSLGWSSYEQYF
NA TRBJ1-1 NA TRBV6-4 TGTGCCAGCATCGCGGCAGCAGGGGAGAACACTGAAGCTTTCTTT CASIAAAGENTEAFF
NA TRBJ1-2 NA TRBV6-5 TGTGCCAGCAGTCCCCTTGCACAGACCGTGAGGGGCTACACCTTC CASSPLAQTVRGYTF
TRBD1 TRBJ2-2 NA TRBV29-1 TGCAGCTCCAGACAGGGGTGGGACACCGGGGAGCTGTTTTTT CSSRQGWDTGELFF
NA TRBJ2-2 NA TRBV7-7 TGTGCCAGCAGCCTCGACAGGAACACCGGGGAGCTGTTTTTT CASSLDRNTGELFF
NA TRBJ1-2 once TRBV28 TGTGCCAGCAATTCCAGATATGGCTACACCTTC CASNSRYGYTF
NA TRBJ1-3 NA TRBV5-1 TGCGCCAGCAGCTCCTGGGGGGCTTATAACTTTTCTGGAAACACCATATATTTT CASSSWGAYNFSGNTIYF
TRBD2 TRBJ2-1 NA TRBV7-9 TGTGCCAGCAGCTCGCCCTCCGCTAAGCGGGGGCTAACCAATGAGCAGTTCTTC CASSSPSAKRGLTNEQFF
NA TRBJ2-5 NA TRBV7-8 TGTGTCACTTCTGGGTTACCTCCCCGAAACCAAGAGACCCAGTACTTC CVTSGLPPRNQETQYF
TRBD1 TRBJ2-7 NA TRBV13 TGTGCCAGCAGTTTAAGCACAGGGGAAACCTACGAGCAGTACTTC CASSLSTGETYEQYF
TRBD2 TRBJ2-5 NA TRBV27 TGTGCCAGCAGTTTCGGGACTAGCGGACCCCAAGAGACCCAGTACTTC CASSFGTSGPQETQYF
NA TRBJ1-3 once TRBV2 TGTGCCAGCAGTGCGGGATCCGGAAACACCATATATTTT CASSAGSGNTIYF
NA TRBJ1-3 NA TRBV10-1 TGCGCCAGCAGTGAACTCGGTCTCCAGAGCTCTGGAAACACCATATATTTT CASSELGLQSSGNTIYF
NA TRBJ2-2 NA TRBV5-1 TGCGCCAGCAGCTTGGGACAAAGACACACGAACACCGGGGAGCTGTTTTTT CASSLGQRHTNTGELFF
TRBD1 TRBJ2-1 NA TRBV6-5 TGTGCCAGCAGTTACTCGCGGACAGGGGCCGTCGATGAGCAGTTCTTC CASSYSRTGAVDEQFF
TRBD1 TRBJ1-1 few TRBV18 TGTGCCAGCTCACCAGGACAGGGGGCATTGACTGAAGCTTTCTTT CASSPGQGALTEAFF
TRBD1 TRBJ2-1 NA TRBV19 TGTGCCAGTACCTTGGGACAGTTCAATTACAATGAGCAGTTCTTC CASTLGQFNYNEQFF
NA TRBJ1-2 NA TRBV6-5 TGTGCCAGCAGTTATCTCCAGGGAAAGGGTGGCTACACCTTC CASSYLQGKGGYTF
NA TRBJ1-2 NA TRBV9 TGTGCCAGCAGCGTACCGGGAGGCTACACCTTC CASSVPGGYTF
NA TRBJ1-2 NA TRBV7-6 TGTGCCAGCAGTCCGGACAGAAACTATGGCTACACCTTC CASSPDRNYGYTF
NA TRBJ1-6 NA TRBV27 TGTGCCAGCAGCCAAGGCTCCCTCTCCTATAATTCACCCCTCCACTTT CASSQGSLSYNSPLHF
TRBD1 TRBJ1-2 NA TRBV13 TGTGCCAGCAGCTTGGGGGGACAGCCCCTGGGAGGCTACACCTTC CASSLGGQPLGGYTF